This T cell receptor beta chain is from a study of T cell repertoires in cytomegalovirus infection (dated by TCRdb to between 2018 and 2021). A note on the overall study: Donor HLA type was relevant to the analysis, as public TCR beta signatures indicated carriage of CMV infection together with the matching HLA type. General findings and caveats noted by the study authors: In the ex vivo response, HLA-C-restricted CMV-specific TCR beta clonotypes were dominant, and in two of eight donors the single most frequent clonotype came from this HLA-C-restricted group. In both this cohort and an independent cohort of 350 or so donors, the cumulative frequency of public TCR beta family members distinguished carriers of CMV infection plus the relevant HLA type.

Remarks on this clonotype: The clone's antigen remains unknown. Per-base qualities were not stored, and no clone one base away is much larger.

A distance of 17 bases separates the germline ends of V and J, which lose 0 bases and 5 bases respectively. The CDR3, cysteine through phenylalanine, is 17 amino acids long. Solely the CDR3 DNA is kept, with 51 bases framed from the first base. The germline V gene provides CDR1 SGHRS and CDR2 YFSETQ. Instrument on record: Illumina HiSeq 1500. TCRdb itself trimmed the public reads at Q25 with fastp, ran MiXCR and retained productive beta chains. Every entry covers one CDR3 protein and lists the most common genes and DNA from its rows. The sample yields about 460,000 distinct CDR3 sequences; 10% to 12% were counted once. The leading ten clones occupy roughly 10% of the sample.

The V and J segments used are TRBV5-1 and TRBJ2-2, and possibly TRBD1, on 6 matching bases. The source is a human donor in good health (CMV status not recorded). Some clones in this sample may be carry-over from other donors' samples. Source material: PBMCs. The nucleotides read TGCGCCAGCAGCTTGGCCGGCAGGGGAAAAGGAACCGGGGAGCTGTTTTTT. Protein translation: CASSLAGRGKGTGELFF.